The rows below give T cell receptor beta chains drawn from one sample of a study of breast tumors, draining lymph nodes, adjacent tissues. TCRdb passed the multiplex PCR reads through MiXCR, listing each CDR3 protein once. This sample carries approximately 52,000 distinct CDR3 sequences, about 40% of them seen once, and the ten largest clones take roughly a tenth. Sequenced material: breast tumor tissue. The receptors shown here come from a female donor with breast cancer. Some clones in this sample may be carry-over from other donors' samples. Each CDR3 is given with its conserved first and last residue. D genes are given only for firm matches. Size is omitted from some rows. Given values are once, few, many or a class for expanded clones.

V gene: TRBV28
D gene: NA
J gene: TRBJ2-6
clone size: NA
CDR3 DNA: TGTGCCAGCAGTTCCTATGGGGATACTAACCCCTCTGGGGCCAACGTCCTGACTTTC
CDR3 protein: CASSSYGDTNPSGANVLTF

V gene: TRBV7-2
D gene: TRBD2
J gene: TRBJ2-5
clone size: many
CDR3 DNA: TGTGCCAGCAGCTTAGTGACTAGCGGGAGGGCCCATAAAGAGACCCAGTACTTC
CDR3 protein: CASSLVTSGRAHKETQYF

V gene: TRBV12-3/TRBV12-4
D gene: NA
J gene: TRBJ2-5
clone size: NA
CDR3 DNA: TGTGCCAGCACCCACCTCGGTGGGACAAGGAGTCCTAGAGAGACCCAGTACTTC
CDR3 protein: CASTHLGGTRSPRETQYF

V gene: TRBV7-8
D gene: NA
J gene: TRBJ1-4
clone size: many
CDR3 DNA: TGTGCCAGCAGCTTAGTGGTTACAGCGGGGAATGAAAAACTGTTTTTT
CDR3 protein: CASSLVVTAGNEKLFF

V gene: TRBV7-9
D gene: TRBD1
J gene: TRBJ1-6
clone size: once
CDR3 DNA: TGTGCCAGCAGCTTAGTCCGGGACAGCTCAGGTTCACCCCTCCACTTT
CDR3 protein: CASSLVRDSSGSPLHF

V gene: TRBV5-1
D gene: NA
J gene: TRBJ2-3
clone size: many
CDR3 DNA: TGCGCCAGCAGTATACCGGACAGCACAGATACGCAGTATTTT
CDR3 protein: CASSIPDSTDTQYF

V gene: TRBV7-2
D gene: NA
J gene: TRBJ2-7
clone size: NA
CDR3 DNA: TGTGCCGGCAGCCTCGGCGGCTACGAGCAGTACTTC
CDR3 protein: CAGSLGGYEQYF

V gene: TRBV5-1
D gene: TRBD1
J gene: TRBJ1-4
clone size: NA
CDR3 DNA: TGCGCCAGCAGACAGGGGACCCACGCCAATAATGAAAAACTGTTTTTT
CDR3 protein: CASRQGTHANNEKLFF

V gene: TRBV18
D gene: TRBD1
J gene: TRBJ1-1
clone size: NA
CDR3 DNA: TGTGCCAGCTCACCAAGGACAGGGGGCATCACTGAAGCTTTCTTT
CDR3 protein: CASSPRTGGITEAFF

V gene: TRBV7-9
D gene: TRBD2
J gene: TRBJ2-2
clone size: few
CDR3 DNA: TGTGCCAGCAGATCCCTAAGCGGGACGAACACCGGGGAGCTGTTTTTT
CDR3 protein: CASRSLSGTNTGELFF

V gene: TRBV30
D gene: NA
J gene: TRBJ2-7
clone size: many
CDR3 DNA: TGTGCCTGGAAACCCCCACCTAACTACGAGCAGTACTTC
CDR3 protein: CAWKPPPNYEQYF

V gene: TRBV9
D gene: TRBD1
J gene: TRBJ1-6
clone size: medium-sized
CDR3 DNA: TGTGCCAGCAGCCCAAGGGACAGCCTAAATTCACCCCTCCACTTT
CDR3 protein: CASSPRDSLNSPLHF

V gene: TRBV20-1
D gene: TRBD2
J gene: TRBJ2-1
clone size: NA
CDR3 DNA: TGCAGTGCTAGAGGGGGCGGGAGCTCCTCCAATGAGCAGTTCTTC
CDR3 protein: CSARGGGSSSNEQFF

V gene: TRBV7-9
D gene: NA
J gene: TRBJ2-3
clone size: many
CDR3 DNA: TGTGCCAGCAGCCTACTGGGGCGTGATACGCAGTATTTT
CDR3 protein: CASSLLGRDTQYF

V gene: TRBV4-3
D gene: NA
J gene: TRBJ2-1
clone size: many
CDR3 DNA: TGCGCCAGCAGCCGGGACCTTCGCGATGAGCAGTTCTTC
CDR3 protein: CASSRDLRDEQFF

V gene: TRBV3-2
D gene: NA
J gene: TRBJ1-2
clone size: NA
CDR3 DNA: TGTGCCAGCAGCCAAGAGGGACAGGGGGCACATCGTGGCTACACCTTC
CDR3 protein: CASSQEGQGAHRGYTF

V gene: TRBV28
D gene: NA
J gene: TRBJ2-7
clone size: many
CDR3 DNA: TGTGCCAGCAATGAGGACAGTGTCTCCTACGAGCAGTACTTC
CDR3 protein: CASNEDSVSYEQYF

V gene: TRBV6-6
D gene: NA
J gene: TRBJ1-3
clone size: many
CDR3 DNA: TGTGCCAGCAGTCACTCGGCCGGAGACTCTGGAAACACCATATATTTT
CDR3 protein: CASSHSAGDSGNTIYF

V gene: TRBV27
D gene: TRBD1
J gene: TRBJ1-2
clone size: many
CDR3 DNA: TGTGCCACCGGGACAGGCGTCGCTAACTATGGCTACACCTTC
CDR3 protein: CATGTGVANYGYTF

V gene: TRBV24-1
D gene: TRBD1
J gene: TRBJ1-6
clone size: NA
CDR3 DNA: TGTGCCACCGTGGGACAGGGGGCTTCACCCCTCCACTTT
CDR3 protein: CATVGQGASPLHF

V gene: TRBV27
D gene: TRBD1
J gene: TRBJ1-2
clone size: many
CDR3 DNA: TGTGCCAGCAGTTACACAGGGGACTACGGCTACACCTTC
CDR3 protein: CASSYTGDYGYTF

V gene: TRBV28
D gene: NA
J gene: TRBJ1-5
clone size: many
CDR3 DNA: TGTGCCAGCAGGTTACCCCACAGGGTAAACCAGCCCCAGCATTTT
CDR3 protein: CASRLPHRVNQPQHF

V gene: TRBV10-2
D gene: TRBD1
J gene: TRBJ2-7
clone size: many
CDR3 DNA: TGCGCCAGCAGTAGCGACAGGGTAACCTACGAGCAGTACTTC
CDR3 protein: CASSSDRVTYEQYF

V gene: TRBV5-8
D gene: NA
J gene: TRBJ2-3
clone size: many
CDR3 DNA: TGTGCCAGCAGCCAGACTGTAGCCCTAGGCACAGATACGCAGTATTTT
CDR3 protein: CASSQTVALGTDTQYF

V gene: TRBV15
D gene: NA
J gene: TRBJ1-5
clone size: few
CDR3 DNA: TGTGCCACCAGTAAGAGGATGGACCAGCCCCAGCATTTT
CDR3 protein: CATSKRMDQPQHF

V gene: TRBV27
D gene: NA
J gene: TRBJ2-4
clone size: NA
CDR3 DNA: TGTGCCAGCAGTTCGAACGAGATTAACATTCAGTACTTC
CDR3 protein: CASSSNEINIQYF

V gene: TRBV2
D gene: TRBD1
J gene: TRBJ2-7
clone size: NA
CDR3 DNA: TGTGCCACCCTAGGACAGGGAACCTACGAGCAGTACTTC
CDR3 protein: CATLGQGTYEQYF

V gene: TRBV18
D gene: NA
J gene: TRBJ1-2
clone size: many
CDR3 DNA: TGTGCCAGCTCACCACCGGACAGTTCCTATGGCTACACCTTC
CDR3 protein: CASSPPDSSYGYTF

V gene: TRBV20-1
D gene: NA
J gene: TRBJ2-7
clone size: NA
CDR3 DNA: TGCAGTGCTAGAGGAGGGGCGGGACGCTACGAGCAGTACTTC
CDR3 protein: CSARGGAGRYEQYF